This T cell receptor (beta chain) was recovered during a study of blood T cell repertoires in COVID-19. TCRdb's copy holds only in-frame clones and misses some; the assay was immunoSEQ multiplex PCR. The repertoire holds 49,000 or so clones, with around 86% as singletons. The germline gives CDR1 KGHSH, CDR2 LQKENI. The CDR3 length is 17 residues. J lost 0 bases, V lost 1 base, and 5 bases had no gene match. The V and J genes are TRBV18 and TRBJ2-1; 8 bases line up with TRBD1. This receptor was obtained from a man aged 60-69 years with active COVID-19. Material: peripheral blood. The chain's CDR3 is CASSPLGDRGSYNEQFF. CDR3 coding DNA: TGTGCCAGCTCACCACTGGGAGACAGGGGCTCCTACAATGAGCAGTTCTTC.